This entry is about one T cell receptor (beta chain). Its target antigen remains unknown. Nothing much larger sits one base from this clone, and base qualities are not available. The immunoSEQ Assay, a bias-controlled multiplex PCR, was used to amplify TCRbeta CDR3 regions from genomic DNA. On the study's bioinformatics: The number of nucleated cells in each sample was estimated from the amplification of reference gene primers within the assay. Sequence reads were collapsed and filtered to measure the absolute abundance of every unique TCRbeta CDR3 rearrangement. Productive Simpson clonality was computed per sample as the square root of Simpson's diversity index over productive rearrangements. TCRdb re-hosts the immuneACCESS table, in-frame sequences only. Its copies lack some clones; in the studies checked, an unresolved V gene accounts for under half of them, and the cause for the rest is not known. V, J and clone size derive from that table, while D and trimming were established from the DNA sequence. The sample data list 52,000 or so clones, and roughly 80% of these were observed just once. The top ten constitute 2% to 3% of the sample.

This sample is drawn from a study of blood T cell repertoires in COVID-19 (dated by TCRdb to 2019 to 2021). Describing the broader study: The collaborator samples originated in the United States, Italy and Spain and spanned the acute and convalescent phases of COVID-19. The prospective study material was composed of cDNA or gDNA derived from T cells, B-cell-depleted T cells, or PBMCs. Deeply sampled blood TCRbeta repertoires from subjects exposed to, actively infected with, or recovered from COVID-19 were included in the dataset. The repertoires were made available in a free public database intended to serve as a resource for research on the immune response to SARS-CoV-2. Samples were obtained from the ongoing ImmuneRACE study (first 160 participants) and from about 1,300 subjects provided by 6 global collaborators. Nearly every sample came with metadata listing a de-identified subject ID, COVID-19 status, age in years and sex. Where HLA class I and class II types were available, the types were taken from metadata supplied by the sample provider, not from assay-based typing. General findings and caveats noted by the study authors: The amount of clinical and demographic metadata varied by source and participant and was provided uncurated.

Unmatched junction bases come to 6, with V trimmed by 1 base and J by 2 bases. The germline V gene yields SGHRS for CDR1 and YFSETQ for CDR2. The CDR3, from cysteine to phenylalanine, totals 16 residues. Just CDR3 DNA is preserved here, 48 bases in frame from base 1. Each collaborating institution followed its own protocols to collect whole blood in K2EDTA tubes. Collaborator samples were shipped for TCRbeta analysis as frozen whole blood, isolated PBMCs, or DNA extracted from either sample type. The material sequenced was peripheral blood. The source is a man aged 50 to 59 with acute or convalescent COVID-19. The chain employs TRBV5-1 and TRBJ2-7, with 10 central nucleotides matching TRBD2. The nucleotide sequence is TGCGCCAGCAGCTTGTCCCGACTAGCGGGCCCCTACGAGCAGTACTTC. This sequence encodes CASSLSRLAGPYEQYF. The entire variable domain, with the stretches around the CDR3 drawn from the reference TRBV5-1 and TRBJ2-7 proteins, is KAGVTQTPRYLIKTRGQQVTLSCSPISGHRSVSWYQQTPGQGLQFLFEYFSETQRNKGNFPGRFSGRQFSNSRSEMNVSTLELGDSALYLCASSLSRLAGPYEQYFGPGTRLTVT.